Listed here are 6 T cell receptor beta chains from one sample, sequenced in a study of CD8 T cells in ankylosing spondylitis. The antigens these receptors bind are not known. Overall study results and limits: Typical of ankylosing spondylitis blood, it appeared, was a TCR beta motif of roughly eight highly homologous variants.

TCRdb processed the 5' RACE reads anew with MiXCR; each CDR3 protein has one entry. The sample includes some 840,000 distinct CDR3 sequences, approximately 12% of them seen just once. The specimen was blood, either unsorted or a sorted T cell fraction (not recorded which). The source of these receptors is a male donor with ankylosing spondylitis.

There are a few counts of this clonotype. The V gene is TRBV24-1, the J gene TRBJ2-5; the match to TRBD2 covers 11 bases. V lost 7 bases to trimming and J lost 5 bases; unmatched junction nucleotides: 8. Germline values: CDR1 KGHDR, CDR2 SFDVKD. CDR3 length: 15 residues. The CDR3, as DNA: TGTGCCACCAGGGGGACTAGCGGACTTGAGGAGACCCAGTACTTC. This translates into CATRGTSGLEETQYF.

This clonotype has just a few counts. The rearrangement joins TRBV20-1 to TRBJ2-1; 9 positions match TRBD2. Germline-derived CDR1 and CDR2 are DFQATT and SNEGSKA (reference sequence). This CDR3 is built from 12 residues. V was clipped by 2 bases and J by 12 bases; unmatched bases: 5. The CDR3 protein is CSARPLAGLQFF. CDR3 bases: TGCAGTGCTAGACCCCTAGCGGGACTGCAGTTCTTC.

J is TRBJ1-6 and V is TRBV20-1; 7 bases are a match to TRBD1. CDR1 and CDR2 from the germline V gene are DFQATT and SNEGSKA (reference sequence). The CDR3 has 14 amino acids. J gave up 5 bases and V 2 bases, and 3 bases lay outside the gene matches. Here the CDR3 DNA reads TGCAGTGCTAGACCGGGACAGAATAATTCACCCCTCCACTTT. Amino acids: CSARPGQNNSPLHF.

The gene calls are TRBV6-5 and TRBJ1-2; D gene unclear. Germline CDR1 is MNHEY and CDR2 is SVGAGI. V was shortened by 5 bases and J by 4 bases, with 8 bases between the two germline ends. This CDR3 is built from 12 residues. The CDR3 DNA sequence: TGTGCCAGCAGTCAAAGATTCTATGGCTACACCTTC. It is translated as CASSQRFYGYTF.

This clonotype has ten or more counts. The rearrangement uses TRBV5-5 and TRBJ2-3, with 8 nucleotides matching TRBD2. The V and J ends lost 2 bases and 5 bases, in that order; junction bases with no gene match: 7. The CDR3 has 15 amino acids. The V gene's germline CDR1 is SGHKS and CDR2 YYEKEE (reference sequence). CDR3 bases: TGTGCCAGCAGCTTCGCAGCGGGAGCTGGAGATACGCAGTATTTT. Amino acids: CASSFAAGAGDTQYF.

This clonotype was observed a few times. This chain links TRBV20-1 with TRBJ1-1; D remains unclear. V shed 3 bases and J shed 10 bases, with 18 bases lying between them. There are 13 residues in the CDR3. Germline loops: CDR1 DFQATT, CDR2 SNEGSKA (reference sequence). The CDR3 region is CSARRGSLHGAFF. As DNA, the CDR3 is TGCAGTGCTAGGCGGGGTTCTCTGCATGGAGCTTTCTTT.